The 15 T cell receptor beta chains below were found in one sample sequenced in a study of T cell responses to AZD1222 COVID-19 vaccine. The data were produced by immunoSEQ multiplex PCR, yet TCRdb's version contains in-frame clones alone and is incomplete. The sample has some 110,000 clones, 85% seen once. This specimen was peripheral blood, taken 28 days after the second AZD1222 dose. All receptors derive from an adult who received the AZD1222 COVID-19 vaccine.

The chain employs TRBV7-2 and TRBJ2-1; 13 bases agree with TRBD2. Per germline, CDR1 SGHTA and CDR2 FQGNSA. The trim removed 0 bases at V and 11 bases at J, leaving 1 base unmatched. CDR3 length equals 14 residues. CDR3 bases: TGTGCCAGCAGCTTAGCGGGGACTAGCGGGAAGCAGTTCTTC. Protein sequence: CASSLAGTSGKQFF.

In DNA form, the CDR3 reads TGTGCCAGCAGTGAAGAACTTTCAGGTAGCTCCTACGAGCAGTACTTC. This translates into CASSEELSGSSYEQYF. The chain couples TRBV6-1 to TRBJ2-7; D unresolved. The CDR3 covers 16 residues. CDR1 and CDR2 (germline): MNHNS, SASEGT. V gave up 1 base and J gave up 0 bases, with 13 bases separating them.

The rearrangement uses TRBV29-1 and TRBJ2-5; 7 bases are a match to TRBD1. There are 13 residues in the CDR3. Trimming removed 3 bases from V and 4 bases from J; junction bases left unmatched: 5. Per the germline V gene, CDR1 is SQVTM and CDR2 is ANQGSEA. The DNA of the CDR3 is TGCAGCGTTGAGGCAGGGGGTACAGAGACCCAGTACTTC. Its translation: CSVEAGGTETQYF.

This chain joins TRBV7-2 and TRBJ2-1; D is unresolved. V shed 1 base and J shed 2 bases, with 9 bases lying between them. CDR1 SGHTA and CDR2 FQGNSA come from the germline V gene. This CDR3 has 15 residues. Here the CDR3 reads CASSLGPLTYNEQFF. The CDR3 bases are TGTGCCAGCAGCTTAGGGCCCCTAACCTACAATGAGCAGTTCTTC.

The V gene is TRBV15, the J gene TRBJ1-5; TRBD1 is a possible D gene (6 bases). The CDR3 extends over 15 amino acids. V dropped 0 bases and J dropped 5 bases, with 11 bases sitting between them. Per the germline V gene, CDR1 is LNHNV and CDR2 is YYDKDF (reference sequence). CDR3 residues: CATSRDSRGDQPQHF. The CDR3 nucleotides are TGTGCCACCAGCAGAGATTCCAGGGGCGATCAGCCCCAGCATTTT.

This chain joins TRBV28 and TRBJ1-2; TRBD1 matches 7 bases. V lost 6 bases, J lost 5 bases, and 6 bases stayed unmatched. The germline gives CDR1 MDHEN, CDR2 SYDVKM. The CDR3 runs 13 residues. The CDR3 loop is CASRKQGGYGYTF. DNA of the CDR3: TGTGCCAGCAGGAAGCAGGGGGGGTATGGCTACACCTTC.

This clone has only a few counts. The rearrangement uses TRBV20-1 and TRBJ1-2, with unresolved D. CDR1 is DFQATT, CDR2 SNEGSKA, per germline (reference sequence). The V and J ends lost 4 bases and 8 bases respectively, with 11 bases between them. The CDR3 totals 11 residues. The CDR3 coding sequence is TGCAGTGCTAATTTTATGGGGGGCTACACCTTC. Translating it yields CSANFMGGYTF.

The chain has TRBV27 and TRBJ1-1, with D hard to call. This CDR3 comprises 15 residues. Per the germline V gene, CDR1 is MNHEY and CDR2 is SMNVEV (reference sequence). Between the trimmed V and J ends, which lost 7 bases and 1 base, there was a span of 16 bases. CDR3: CASTLAADWNTEAFF. The CDR3 DNA follows: TGTGCCAGCACCCTCGCGGCCGATTGGAACACTGAAGCTTTCTTT.

The CDR3 DNA reads as TGTGCCAGCAGTGAGAGGGTCGGGGCGTCCCCCAAAAACATTCAGTACTTC. Translation: CASSERVGASPKNIQYF. The chain employs TRBV2 and TRBJ2-4; D is possibly TRBD1 or TRBD2 (5 bases each). This CDR3 has 17 amino acids. Trimming removed 3 bases at V and 2 bases at J, with 17 bases between. CDR1 is SNHLY and CDR2 is FYNNEI in the germline V gene.

CDR3 sequence reads: CASSPLGTDTQYF. The CDR3 DNA reads TGTGCCAGCAGCCCCCTCGGGACAGATACGCAGTATTTT. The genes are TRBV3-1 (or the pseudogene TRBV3-2) and TRBJ2-3; no clear D. V was trimmed by 4 bases and J by 3 bases, leaving 8 bases between them. The germline V gene has CDR1 LGHDT and CDR2 YNNKEL (reference sequence). This CDR3 is 13 amino acids long.

This chain connects TRBV29-1 to TRBJ1-6; D gene uncertain. The CDR3 spans 11 residues. Deletions cut 1 base from V and 13 bases from J, with 8 bases between. CDR1 is SQVTM and CDR2 is ANQGSEA in the germline V gene. DNA of the CDR3: TGCAGCGTTGAAGGTCTGGGGCCCCTCCACTTT. Translation: CSVEGLGPLHF.

This rearrangement joins TRBV6-5 to TRBJ2-3; D unresolved. V lost 0 bases, J lost 0 bases, and 7 bases lay in between. Germline values: CDR1 MNHEY, CDR2 SVGAGI. The CDR3 is 15 amino acids. CDR3 amino acids: CASSYSFDSTDTQYF. CDR3 DNA: TGTGCCAGCAGTTACTCGTTCGACAGCACAGATACGCAGTATTTT.

This rearrangement joins TRBV6-5 to TRBJ1-2, with D possibly matching TRBD1 (6 bases). V lost 0 bases and J lost 7, with 9 bases in between. The V gene's germline CDR1 is MNHEY and CDR2 SVGAGI. The CDR3 has 13 amino acids. The CDR3 here is CASSYSGGGGYTF. The CDR3 coding sequence is TGTGCCAGCAGTTACTCGGGGGGCGGTGGCTACACCTTC.

The chain uses TRBV11-3 and TRBJ2-5, with D perhaps TRBD2 (7 bases). Germline-derived CDR1 and CDR2 are SGHNT and YENEEA. The CDR3 is 14 amino acids. The V gene lost 5 bases and the J gene lost 5 bases, with 15 bases spanning the gap. CDR3 nucleotides: TGTGCCAGCAGCCCGGGGGGCCTAGCGGAGACCCAGTACTTC. It codes for CASSPGGLAETQYF.

This chain joins TRBV27 and TRBJ1-4; 9 bases line up with TRBD1. Germline loops: CDR1 MNHEY, CDR2 SMNVEV (reference sequence). The CDR3 is made up of 16 amino acids. V shed 6 bases and J 7 bases; nucleotides not matched to a gene: 12. In nucleotides, the CDR3 is TGTGCCAGCAGGCGCCGGCCGGGACAGGGAGCTGAAAAACTGTTTTTT. Translated, it gives CASRRRPGQGAEKLFF.